The 13 T cell receptor beta chains in this list originate from one sample, sequenced in a study of blood T cell repertoires in COVID-19 (dated by TCRdb to 2018 to 2021). Receptor libraries were prepared by the immunoSEQ multiplex PCR assay. TCRdb carries this immuneACCESS record with in-frame sequences only. Its versions omit some clonotypes, under half of them owing to an unresolved V gene in the studies checked, with the rest unexplained. This sample gives some 150,000 clones in total; approximately 82% of them show up just once. Roughly 7.9% of the sample is taken by the ten largest. Sequencing used peripheral blood. The source is a woman aged 45-65 years in a cohort sampled during active or convalescent COVID-19.

The chain uses TRBV10-1 and TRBJ2-7, with D possibly matching TRBD1 (5 bases). V lost 8 bases to trimming and J lost 3 bases, with 14 bases between them. In germline, CDR1 is WNHNN, CDR2 SYGVQD (reference sequence). CDR3 length: 13 amino acids. DNA for the CDR3: TGCGCCAGCGCCAGGGTCCAATTCTACGAGCAGTACTTC. Its translation: CASARVQFYEQYF.

The chain carries TRBV2 and TRBJ1-2; 10 bases fit TRBD1. The germline gives CDR1 SNHLY, CDR2 FYNNEI. The CDR3 totals 14 residues. The V segment lost 6 bases and the J segment 14 bases; nucleotides outside the gene matches: 15. This CDR3 reads CASSQGGQGRKETF. CDR3 nucleotide sequence: TGTGCCAGCAGCCAGGGGGGACAGGGGAGGAAAGAGACCTTC. The full variable domain, completed using reference TRBV2 and TRBJ1-2, is EPEVTQTPSHQVTQMGQEVILRCVPISNHLYFYWYRQILGQKVEFLVSFYNNEISEKSEIFDDQFSVERPDGSNFTLKIRSTKLEDSAMYFCASSQGGQGRKETFGSGTRLTVV.

This clone has a single count. This chain uses TRBV7-3 with TRBJ1-1, with TRBD1 matching 8 bases. V shed 5 bases, J shed 3 bases, and the junction held 8 bases outside the gene matches. The germline V gene has CDR1 SGHTA and CDR2 FQGTGA. The CDR3 runs to 15 residues. In nucleotides, the CDR3 is TGTGCCAGCAGCCAAGCAGGGGGCGCATACACTGAAGCTTTCTTT. Amino acid sequence: CASSQAGGAYTEAFF. Using reference TRBV7-3 and TRBJ1-1 for the parts outside the CDR3, the full variable domain is GAGVSQTPSNKVTEKGKYVELRCDPISGHTALYWYRQSLGQGPEFLIYFQGTGAADDSGLPNDRFFAVRPEGSVSTLKIQRTERGDSAVYLCASSQAGGAYTEAFFGQGTRLTVV.

To note about this clone: The junction does not match germline at one end; this may be a read error. CDR3 sequence (DNA): TGTGCCAGCAGTTTAGCGCGTCATTTTATTTTT. Residues: CASSLARHFIF. The chain is built from TRBV12-3 or TRBV12-4 and TRBJ1-1; no clear D gene. This CDR3 is 11 amino acids long.

This chain joins TRBV5-1 and TRBJ2-7; a weak D match, TRBD2 (6 bases). Germline V CDR1 and CDR2: SGHRS, YFSETQ. Trimming removed 0 bases at V and 2 bases at J, with 9 bases between. This CDR3 spans 14 amino acids. CDR3 region: CASSLASGAYEQYF. CDR3 sequence (DNA): TGCGCCAGCAGCTTGGCTTCGGGGGCCTACGAGCAGTACTTC.

CDR3 loop: CASSRLAGDVNEQFF. CDR3 nucleotide sequence: TGTGCCAGCAGTCGTCTAGCGGGGGACGTAAATGAGCAGTTCTTC. The rearrangement uses TRBV11-1 and TRBJ2-1; 10 nucleotides agree with TRBD2. Germline V gives CDR1 SGHAT, CDR2 FQDESV (reference sequence). The CDR3 consists of 15 residues. V dropped 6 bases and J dropped 7; count of bases not matched to a gene: 9.

The V call is TRBV7-2, the J call TRBJ2-7; TRBD1 matches 9 bases. The CDR3 consists of 14 residues. From germline, CDR1 is SGHTA and CDR2 FQGNSA. The junction had 5 bases not matched to a gene; V was cut back by 5 bases and J by 3 bases. CDR3 DNA: TGTGCCAGCAGCCCCCGGGACAGGGTCTACGAGCAGTACTTC. Its protein is CASSPRDRVYEQYF.

This clone was seen a few times. The chain joins TRBV6-5 to TRBJ2-7, with 8 bases lining up with TRBD1. V dropped 6 bases and J dropped 3; count of bases not matched to a gene: 10. CDR1 is MNHEY and CDR2 is SVGAGI in the germline V gene. The CDR3 has 15 amino acids. The CDR3 region has the DNA TGTGCCAGCAGCTACGCCGTTGACAGGGGCTACGAGCAGTACTTC. It yields the protein CASSYAVDRGYEQYF.

This clone appeared a single time. The V call is TRBV24-1, the J call TRBJ1-2; D remains unclear. Germline values: CDR1 KGHDR, CDR2 SFDVKD. The CDR3 is made up of 12 amino acids. V gave up 7 bases and J gave up 10 bases, with 15 bases separating them. The DNA for the CDR3 is TGTGCCACCAGCACGAGGGTCTCATCCTACACCTTC. The encoded protein is CATSTRVSSYTF.

The genes are TRBV5-1 and TRBJ2-7, with no clear D. V was trimmed by 7 bases and J by 0 bases, leaving 20 bases between them. This CDR3 region has 16 residues. Germline lookup yields CDR1 SGHRS and CDR2 YFSETQ. The CDR3 sequence: CASCLGLSGPSYEQYF. In DNA, the CDR3 is TGCGCCAGCTGTTTGGGTTTGTCGGGTCCCTCCTACGAGCAGTACTTC.

This chain uses TRBV5-1 with TRBJ2-7, with 10 bases lining up with TRBD1. CDR1 SGHRS and CDR2 YFSETQ come from the germline V gene. The CDR3 totals 13 residues. J lost 3 bases, V lost 3 bases, and 0 bases had no gene match. The chain's CDR3 is CASSWDRGYEQYF. The CDR3 DNA reads as TGCGCCAGCAGCTGGGACAGGGGCTACGAGCAGTACTTC.

This sequence joins TRBV3-1 (or the pseudogene TRBV3-2) and TRBJ2-2; D is possibly TRBD1 (6 bases). The V and J ends lost 3 bases and 0 bases respectively, with 17 bases between them. This CDR3 contains 18 residues. The germline V gene encodes CDR1 LGHDT and CDR2 YNNKEL (reference sequence). The CDR3 loop reads CASSHEPLDRANTGELFF. The CDR3 DNA reads TGTGCCAGCAGCCATGAACCCTTGGACAGAGCGAACACCGGGGAGCTGTTTTTT.

In DNA form, the CDR3 reads TGTGCCAGCAGACCCGACAGGGGTTGGACCGGGGAGCTGTTTTTT. Amino acids: CASRPDRGWTGELFF. The chain recombines TRBV28 with TRBJ2-2; TRBD1 aligns across 8 bases. Looked up from germline, CDR1 is MDHEN and CDR2 is SYDVKM. This CDR3 comprises 15 residues. Germline trimming cut 6 bases from V and 5 bases from J; bases unmatched to any gene: 8. The full variable domain, completed using reference TRBV28 and TRBJ2-2, is DVKVTQSSRYLVKRTGEKVFLECVQDMDHENMFWYRQDPGLGLRLIYFSYDVKMKEKGDIPEGYSVSREKKERFSLILESASTNQTSMYLCASRPDRGWTGELFFGEGSRLTVL.